The T cell receptor beta chain under discussion was sequenced for a study of T-cell memory formation after mild COVID-19. Study in general: The TCR clusters were mostly specific to one donor.

Amplification by 5'RACE using constant-segment primers produced TCR alpha and TCR beta cDNA libraries that carried sample barcodes and UMIs. MiXCR, applied by TCRdb to the 5' RACE reads, yields one record per CDR3 protein. The sample holds some 160,000 distinct CDR3 sequences, 10% to 15% seen once. The V end was cut by 4 bases, the J end by 8 bases, with 23 bases between. This CDR3 has 16 amino acids. From germline, CDR1 is SGHDN and CDR2 FVKESK. Comments on this clonotype: Antigen specificity is unknown.

Study-level findings and limits: Certain responding clones were present in pre-infection memory, suggesting participation of cross-reactive memory.

Sequencing was performed on PBMCs or a T cell subset sorted from them (not recorded which). The chain combines TRBV14 with TRBJ1-2; the D gene is possibly TRBD1 (5 bases). This clonotype was sampled from a man aged 18 to 35 who had mild COVID-19 (a few samples of this study predate the infection). Cell type and time point are not known. Here the CDR3 reads CASSPSGGQGISGYTF. CDR3 DNA: TGTGCCAGCAGCCCATCGGGAGGGCAGGGTATAAGCGGCTACACCTTC.